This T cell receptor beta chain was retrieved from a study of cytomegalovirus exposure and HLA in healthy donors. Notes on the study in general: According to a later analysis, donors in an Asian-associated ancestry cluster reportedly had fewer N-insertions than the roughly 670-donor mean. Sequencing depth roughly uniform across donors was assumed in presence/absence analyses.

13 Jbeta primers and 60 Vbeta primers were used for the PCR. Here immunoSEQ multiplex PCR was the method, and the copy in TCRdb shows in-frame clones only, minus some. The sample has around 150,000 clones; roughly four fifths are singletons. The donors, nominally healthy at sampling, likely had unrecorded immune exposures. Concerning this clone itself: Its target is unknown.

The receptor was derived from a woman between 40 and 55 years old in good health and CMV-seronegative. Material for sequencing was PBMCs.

CDR3 in amino acids: CASSADSYTEAFF. CDR3 DNA: TGTGCCAGCAGCGCAGACAGTTACACTGAAGCTTTCTTT. The rearrangement uses TRBV7-9 and TRBJ1-1; D may be TRBD1 (5 bases). The length of the CDR3 is 13 residues. Per the germline V gene, CDR1 is SEHNR and CDR2 is FQNEAQ (reference sequence). The V end lost 5 bases, the J end lost 3 bases, and 10 bases lay between the germline ends.